The 21 T cell receptor beta chains below all came from one sample that was sequenced in a study of blood T cell repertoires in COVID-19. Profiled with immunoSEQ multiplex PCR; TCRdb holds only in-frame clones, not every one. The repertoire includes approximately 220,000 clones, roughly 89% of them detected once, and about 7% sits in the top ten. Source material: PBMCs or T cells enriched from blood (not recorded which). These receptors were taken from a woman aged 40 to 50 who had recovered from COVID-19.

This clone was seen a few times. The chain employs TRBV30 and TRBJ1-4; weak D call: TRBD1 (6 bases). Trimming cost V 5 bases and J 6 bases, with 16 bases left between them. The CDR3 extends over 14 amino acids. Germline loops: CDR1 GTSNPN, CDR2 SVGIG (reference sequence). The CDR3 region has the DNA TGTGCCTGGCGACGGGACAACGCGGATGAAAAACTGTTTTTT. Translation: CAWRRDNADEKLFF.

This chain links TRBV2 with TRBJ2-7; 10 positions agree with TRBD1. V shed 3 bases and J 2 bases; nucleotides not matched to a gene: 1. The germline CDR1 and CDR2 sequences are SNHLY and FYNNEI. The CDR3 runs 14 residues. The CDR3 here is CASSETGGPYEQYF. The CDR3 DNA follows: TGTGCCAGCAGTGAGACAGGGGGCCCCTACGAGCAGTACTTC.

This rearrangement joins TRBV9 to TRBJ2-7; TRBD1 aligns across 7 bases. The germline V gene has CDR1 SGDLS and CDR2 YYNGEE. The J segment lost 8 bases and the V segment lost 3 bases, leaving 20 bases of the junction unmatched. The length of the CDR3 is 17 residues. CDR3 region: CASSAGTEGAPYFKQYF. CDR3 in DNA: TGTGCCAGCAGCGCAGGCACCGAGGGGGCCCCCTACTTCAAGCAGTACTTC.

V is TRBV5-1 and J is TRBJ1-4, with D perhaps matching TRBD1 (5 bases). This CDR3 is 16 amino acids long. CDR1 is SGHRS and CDR2 is YFSETQ in the germline V gene. Trimming took off 0 bases at V and 7 bases at J, with 16 bases between the two ends. The CDR3 loop reads CASSLAGQSRGEKLFF. CDR3 in DNA: TGCGCCAGCAGCTTGGCTGGGCAGTCAAGGGGTGAAAAACTGTTTTTT.

V gene TRBV7-2 combines with J gene TRBJ2-7; 7 bases are shared with TRBD2. After removal of 4 bases from V and 0 bases from J, the junction contained 3 bases not matched to a gene. The CDR3 is 14 amino acids. Germline CDR1 reads SGHTA; CDR2 reads FQGNSA. The DNA for the CDR3 is TGTGCCAGCAGCTCGACTAGCTACTCCTACGAGCAGTACGTC. Its protein product is CASSSTSYSYEQYV.

The rearrangement links TRBV10-3 to TRBJ1-1; TRBD1 might be the D (5 bases). V was pared by 0 bases and J by 2 bases, with 10 bases between. The germline V gene has CDR1 ENHRY and CDR2 SYGVKD. The CDR3 totals 15 residues. For the CDR3, the DNA is TGTGCCATCAGTGAGTCGTCACAGGTCAACACTGAAGCTTTCTTT. Translated, it gives CAISESSQVNTEAFF.

The chain joins TRBV11-2 to TRBJ1-1; D possibly corresponds to TRBD1 (5 bases). V lost 5 bases, J lost 10 bases, and 20 bases lay in between. The CDR3 contains 14 residues. From germline, CDR1 is SGHAT and CDR2 FQNNGV. CDR3 nucleotides: TGTGCCAGCAGCCGATTGGGGCTCTCCATAGCAGCTTTCTTT. Encoded protein: CASSRLGLSIAAFF.

This chain links TRBV7-2 with TRBJ1-1, with D unclear. Trimming shortened V by 7 bases and J by 4 bases, and 13 bases separated the two germline ends. CDR3 size: 13 residues. Germline lookup yields CDR1 SGHTA and CDR2 FQGNSA. In nucleotides, the CDR3 is TGTGCCAGCACCCCAACCGGGTCCACTGAAGCTTTCTTT. Translation: CASTPTGSTEAFF.

The chain joins TRBV7-2 to TRBJ1-4; D uncertain. CDR3 length equals 15 residues. V was shortened by 5 bases and J by 2 bases, with 12 bases between the two germline ends. Germline CDR1 reads SGHTA; CDR2 reads FQGNSA. The CDR3 bases are TGTGCCAGCAGCCCGCCCTCTAGCACTAATGAAAAACTGTTTTTT. Amino acids: CASSPPSSTNEKLFF. Combining the CDR3 with reference TRBV7-2 and TRBJ1-4 gives the whole variable domain GAGVSQSPSNKVTEKGKDVELRCDPISGHTALYWYRQSLGQGLEFLIYFQGNSAPDKSGLPSDRFSAERTGGSVSTLTIQRTQQEDSAVYLCASSPPSSTNEKLFFGSGTQLSVL.

The chain recombines TRBV6-2 or TRBV6-3 with TRBJ2-2; D not certain. The CDR3 extends over 16 amino acids. Trimming cost V 6 bases and J 5 bases, with 19 bases left between them. Germline-derived CDR1 and CDR2 are MNHEY and SVGEGT. The CDR3 sequence is CASSPGYQKSTGELFF. The CDR3 coding sequence is TGTGCCAGCAGCCCCGGGTACCAGAAGAGTACCGGGGAGCTGTTTTTT.

V gene TRBV6-5 combines with J gene TRBJ2-2, with TRBD1 identical over 10 bases. CDR3 length: 14 residues. The V and J ends lost 6 bases and 7 bases, in that order; junction bases with no gene match: 5. Per the germline V gene, CDR1 is MNHEY and CDR2 is SVGAGI. DNA of the CDR3: TGTGCCAGCAGAAGACAGGGGGCGATCGGGGAGCTGTTTTTT. Translation: CASRRQGAIGELFF.

V and J are TRBV9 and TRBJ1-2, with 7 bases matching TRBD1. Germline loops: CDR1 SGDLS, CDR2 YYNGEE. Trimming removed 2 bases from V and 3 bases from J; junction bases left unmatched: 7. This CDR3 has 15 amino acids. The CDR3: CASSVQGTAYYGYTF. The CDR3 DNA follows: TGTGCCAGCAGCGTCCAGGGGACAGCATACTATGGCTACACCTTC.

V gene TRBV28 combines with J gene TRBJ2-7; 7 bases are shared with TRBD1. The junction had 12 bases not matched to a gene; V was cut back by 8 bases and J by 5 bases. The V gene's germline CDR1 is MDHEN and CDR2 SYDVKM. The length of the CDR3 is 14 residues. The CDR3 is CASQKTGLKDEQYF. The DNA for the CDR3 is TGTGCCAGCCAAAAGACAGGGCTAAAGGACGAGCAGTACTTC.

At least ten counts were recorded for this clone. The CDR3: CATRDRSLAQPQHF. The CDR3, as DNA: TGTGCCACCAGGGACCGCAGTCTAGCCCAGCCCCAGCATTTT. The chain joins TRBV15 to TRBJ1-5; no clear D. There are 14 residues in the CDR3. Germline V lookup: CDR1 LNHNV, CDR2 YYDKDF (reference sequence). Trimming cost V 6 bases and J 7 bases, with 16 bases left between them.

The V gene is TRBV12-3 or TRBV12-4, the J gene TRBJ1-5; the D is unclear. V lost 5 bases to trimming and J lost 7 bases, with 9 bases between them. The CDR3 runs 12 residues. DNA of the CDR3: TGTGCCAGCAGTCAGAGGGTGCAGCCCCAGCATTTT. Amino acid sequence: CASSQRVQPQHF.

Turning to this clone: Other nucleotide sequences from this sample produce the same CDR3. V is TRBV5-1 and J is TRBJ1-3; possibly TRBD1 for D (5 bases). Germline assignment: CDR1 SGHRS and CDR2 YFSETQ. Trimming removed 4 bases from V and 0 bases from J, with 8 bases in between. The CDR3 is 14 amino acids. CDR3 amino acids: CASSPDSSGNTIYF. CDR3 DNA sequence: TGCGCCAGCAGCCCCGACAGCTCTGGAAACACCATATATTTT.

The chain combines TRBV6-1 with TRBJ1-2, with D possibly matching TRBD1 (6 bases). The CDR3 is 15 amino acids. CDR1 is MNHNS, CDR2 SASEGT, per germline. V dropped 1 base and J dropped 4 bases, with 13 bases sitting between them. The CDR3 region has the DNA TGTGCCAGCAGTGAAGTGCGGGGGCGCGGCTATGGCTACACCTTC. This translates into CASSEVRGRGYGYTF.

Only one count was recorded for this clone. The chain recombines TRBV19 with TRBJ1-6; TRBD1 matches at 7 bases. Germline trimming cut 3 bases from V and 7 bases from J; bases unmatched to any gene: 6. This CDR3 spans 15 amino acids. The germline gives CDR1 LNHDA, CDR2 SQIVND (reference sequence). The CDR3 sequence is CASSIQQGSNSPLHF. DNA for the CDR3: TGTGCCAGTAGTATCCAACAGGGGAGCAATTCACCCCTCCACTTT.

The rearrangement uses TRBV7-2 and TRBJ2-7, with no clear D. Trimming stripped 0 bases from V and 6 bases from J, with 9 bases between. The CDR3 is 13 amino acids. The germline gives CDR1 SGHTA, CDR2 FQGNSA. The CDR3 is CASSLASFSEQYV. The CDR3 bases are TGTGCCAGCAGCTTAGCGAGTTTTTCCGAGCAGTACGTC.

In this sample, this clone turned up a few times. The chain employs TRBV3-1 (or the pseudogene TRBV3-2) and TRBJ2-7; unclear D gene. The CDR3 length is 11 residues. Looked up from germline, CDR1 is LGHDT and CDR2 is YNNKEL (reference sequence). The ends were cut back, 4 bases at V and 1 base at J, with 2 bases in the middle. CDR3 sequence reads: CASSPSYEQYV. CDR3 DNA sequence: TGTGCCAGCAGCCCGTCCTACGAGCAGTACGTC.

The chain carries TRBV10-3 and TRBJ2-6; unclear D gene. Germline V gene data show CDR1 as ENHRY and CDR2 as SYGVKD. With 5 bases removed from V and 4 bases from J, the gap between germline ends came to 12 bases. The CDR3 consists of 15 residues. The CDR3 loop reads CAISYGSQGANVLTF. CDR3 nucleotide sequence: TGTGCCATCAGTTACGGGTCGCAGGGGGCCAACGTCCTGACTTTC.